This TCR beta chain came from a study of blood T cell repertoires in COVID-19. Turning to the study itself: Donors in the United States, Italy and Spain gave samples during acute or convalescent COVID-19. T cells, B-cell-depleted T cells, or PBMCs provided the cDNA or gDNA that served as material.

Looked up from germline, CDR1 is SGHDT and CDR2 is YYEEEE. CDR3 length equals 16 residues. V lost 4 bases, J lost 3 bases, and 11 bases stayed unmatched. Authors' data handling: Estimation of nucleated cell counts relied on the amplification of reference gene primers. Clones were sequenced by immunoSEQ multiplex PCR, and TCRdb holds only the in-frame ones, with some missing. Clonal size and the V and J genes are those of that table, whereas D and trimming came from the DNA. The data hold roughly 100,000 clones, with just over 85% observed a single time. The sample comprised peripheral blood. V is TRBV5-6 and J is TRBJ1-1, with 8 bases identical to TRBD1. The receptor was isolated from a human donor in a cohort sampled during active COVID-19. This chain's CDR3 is CASSTNRGGEYTEAFF. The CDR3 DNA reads TGTGCCAGCAGCACGAACAGGGGGGGAGAATACACTGAAGCTTTCTTT.